This T cell receptor beta chain originates from a study of cytomegalovirus exposure and HLA in healthy donors. The PCR used 60 Vbeta and 13 Jbeta primers. Sequencing was performed with immunoSEQ multiplex PCR; in TCRdb, only in-frame clones are kept and a portion is missing. The sample data list 45,000 or so clones. As to this clone: The antigen is not known.

The CDR3 has 15 residues. Germline V gene data show CDR1 as SNHLY and CDR2 as FYNNEI. The germline V and J ends were trimmed by 6 bases and 0 bases, with 12 bases remaining between them. Whole-study findings and limits: Immune exposure data for these donors was limited to CMV serostatus.

Sequencing used PBMCs. This TCR derives from a male donor in good health and CMV-seronegative. The chain couples TRBV2 to TRBJ1-5, with D possibly matching TRBD1 (5 bases). The CDR3 loop reads CASRARVGSNQPQHF. CDR3 DNA: TGTGCCAGCAGGGCCAGGGTTGGTAGCAATCAGCCCCAGCATTTT.